This T cell receptor (beta chain) was identified in a study of a mutant IDH1 vaccine in newly diagnosed glioma. As for time point: week 35, safety follow-up. Doses consisted of 300 ug of mutant IDH1 20-mer peptide each, paired with topical imiquimod. Assay used: immunoSEQ multiplex PCR; TCRdb lists only in-frame clones, some missing. The sample has approximately 60,000 clones, roughly four fifths seen once; the top ten hold approximately 4.8%. About this clone: The antigen is undetermined.

The length of the CDR3 is 15 residues. Germline V gene sequence: CDR1 GTSNPN, CDR2 SVGIG (reference sequence). Trimming took 3 bases from V and 4 from J; bases not matched to a gene: 9. This material consisted of PBMCs, taken from a glioma patient whose treatment included an IDH1 peptide vaccine. This chain uses TRBV30 with TRBJ1-3; 7 nucleotides agree with TRBD1. The sequence was collected from a man in his fifties or sixties with glioma. The chain's CDR3 is CAWRVTGIAGNTIYF. The CDR3 region has the DNA TGTGCCTGGAGGGTGACAGGGATTGCCGGAAACACCATATATTTT.